This T cell receptor beta chain derives from a study of spatial heterogeneity in lung cancer. Background on the study: Sequencing consistently turned up more beta-chain sequences than alpha-chain sequences.

MiXCR, run by TCRdb on the 5' RACE reads, gives a single entry per CDR3 protein. Found here are about 120,000 distinct CDR3 sequences, more than 9% of them singletons; the top ten hold 15% to 20%. This clonotype was observed a few times. Described time point: blood at routine non-recurrence follow-up after resection. Sequencing was performed on whole RNA extracted from tumor and nontumor lung tissue, or from frozen PBMC, and the material was left unsorted. The CDR3 is 14 amino acids. V lost 6 bases to trimming and J lost 8 bases, with 17 bases between them. The chain has TRBV12-3 or TRBV12-4 and TRBJ2-1; TRBD1 is a possible D gene (5 bases). The sample was PBMCs, taken at follow-up. This clonotype originated in a male donor with early-stage non-small cell lung cancer. The CDR3 region is CASSLGHANDEQFF. CDR3 nucleotides: TGTGCCAGCAGCCTAGGACACGCCAACGATGAGCAGTTCTTC.